Presented here are 17 T cell receptor beta chains from one specimen sequenced in a study of identifying expanded T cells in peripheral blood. The assay was immunoSEQ multiplex PCR, and TCRdb's table has in-frame clones only and misses some. This sample carries some 93,000 clones, around 90% of them seen once, and the ten largest clones take about 6%. Sequencing used blood. The source is a person aged 18 to 75 in good health.

In its sample, this clone was seen many times. This rearrangement joins TRBV10-1 to TRBJ2-7; D possibly uses TRBD1 or TRBD2 (5 bases each). Germline V gene data show CDR1 as WNHNN and CDR2 as SYGVQD (reference sequence). V dropped 3 bases and J dropped 3 bases, with 6 bases sitting between them. The CDR3 consists of 12 residues. This CDR3 reads CASSDGGYEQYF. The CDR3, as DNA: TGCGCCAGCAGTGATGGGGGCTACGAGCAGTACTTC.

The count of this clone is one. The J gene is TRBJ2-5, the V gene TRBV10-3; D remains unclear. V was shortened by 0 bases and J by 3 bases, with 5 bases between the two germline ends. This CDR3 is built from 13 residues. CDR1 is ENHRY and CDR2 is SYGVKD in the germline V gene. Written as DNA, the CDR3 is TGTGCCATCAGTGAGTCGGCTAAAGAGACCCAGTACTTC. It translates to CAISESAKETQYF.

V is TRBV2 and J is TRBJ2-7, with 8 bases that match TRBD1. Trimming at V came to 5 bases and at J to 2 bases, leaving 8 bases not matched to a gene. This CDR3 spans 15 amino acids. Germline V gene sequence: CDR1 SNHLY, CDR2 FYNNEI. In DNA, the CDR3 is TGTGCCAGCAGTCCCGGGACAGGTACCCCCTACGAGCAGTACTTC. Amino acid sequence: CASSPGTGTPYEQYF.

This rearrangement joins TRBV7-2 to TRBJ2-1; a possible D gene is TRBD1 (6 bases). This CDR3 has 13 amino acids. Trimming shortened V by 5 bases and J by 9 bases, and 14 bases separated the two germline ends. The germline V gene has CDR1 SGHTA and CDR2 FQGNSA. CDR3 protein: CASSPQGWGEQFF. CDR3 DNA sequence: TGTGCCAGCAGCCCGCAGGGGTGGGGTGAGCAGTTCTTC.

In DNA form, the CDR3 reads TGCGCCAGCCGAACTCGCGGTCCCAAAACCGGGGAGCTGTTTTTT. Amino acids: CASRTRGPKTGELFF. The chain is built from TRBV5-1 and TRBJ2-2, with D uncertain. The germline CDR1 and CDR2 sequences are SGHRS and YFSETQ. The CDR3 has 15 amino acids. V was pared by 7 bases and J by 5 bases, with 18 bases between.

The rearrangement uses TRBV15 and TRBJ1-3, with D uncertain. Trimming pared 0 bases from V and 4 bases from J, leaving 10 bases between. CDR1 and CDR2 from the germline V gene are LNHNV and YYDKDF (reference sequence). This CDR3 is 15 amino acids long. In nucleotides, the CDR3 is TGTGCCACCAGCAGAGACCCAGGTCGAGGAAACACCATATATTTT. Translating gives CATSRDPGRGNTIYF.

The gene calls are TRBV4-3 and TRBJ2-7; D is tentatively TRBD1 or TRBD2 (6 bases each). V lost 1 base and J 0 bases, leaving 16 bases between the germline ends. This CDR3 is built from 17 residues. From germline, CDR1 is LGHNA and CDR2 YSLEER. The CDR3 coding sequence is TGCGCCAGCAGCCAAGGGCGAGGGGGGTACTCCTCCTACGAGCAGTACTTC. Its translation is CASSQGRGGYSSYEQYF.

The chain combines TRBV6-5 with TRBJ2-1, with unresolved D. The ends were cut back, 5 bases at V and 3 bases at J, with 8 bases in the middle. The CDR3 loop spans 13 amino acids. Per germline, CDR1 MNHEY and CDR2 SVGAGI. The CDR3 DNA reads TGTGCCAGCAGTCGGCGGCTCTACAATGAGCAGTTCTTC. Residues: CASSRRLYNEQFF.

Only a few counts were recorded for this clone. The chain's CDR3 is CASSLDGTGGTGNTIYF. CDR3 nucleotides: TGTGCCAGCAGCTTAGATGGGACAGGGGGGACTGGAAACACCATATATTTT. V gene TRBV7-2 combines with J gene TRBJ1-3; 11 nucleotides line up with TRBD1. CDR1 is SGHTA, CDR2 FQGNSA, per germline. This CDR3 is built from 17 residues. The V segment lost 1 base and the J segment 2 bases; nucleotides outside the gene matches: 4.

The J gene is TRBJ1-2, the V gene TRBV5-1; D is unclear. Trimming removed 0 bases at V and 4 bases at J, with 13 bases between. From germline, CDR1 is SGHRS and CDR2 YFSETQ. This CDR3 spans 15 amino acids. The CDR3 protein is CASSLEGSLAYGYTF. CDR3 in DNA: TGCGCCAGCAGCTTGGAGGGCAGCCTGGCCTATGGCTACACCTTC.

This chain links TRBV18 with TRBJ1-1, with D possibly matching TRBD1 (5 bases). Germline CDR1 KGHSH, CDR2 LQKENI. There are 15 residues in the CDR3. Trimming removed 0 bases at V and 2 bases at J, with 10 bases between. DNA of the CDR3: TGTGCCAGCTCACCACCCCGGGGCTCTAACACTGAAGCTTTCTTT. It is translated as CASSPPRGSNTEAFF. Looking up the rest from reference TRBV18 and TRBJ1-1 gives the full variable domain: NAGVMQNPRHLVRRRGQEARLRCSPMKGHSHVYWYRQLPEEGLKFMVYLQKENIIDESGMPKERFSAEFPKEGPSILRIQQVVRGDSAAYFCASSPPRGSNTEAFFGQGTRLTVV.

A single count supports this clone. V gene TRBV1 combines with J gene TRBJ2-7; TRBD1 is taken as the D call from the table, unchecked against the DNA. TRBV1 is described as a pseudogene. CDR3 size: 18 residues. The DNA for the CDR3 is TGCACCAGCAGCCAAGATAATGGGCCATCCAAAATAGATTACGAGCAGTACTTC. Its protein is CTSSQDNGPSKIDYEQYF.

The chain combines TRBV9 with TRBJ1-2; D might be TRBD1 (5 bases). The ends were cut back, 0 bases at V and 3 bases at J, with 15 bases in the middle. CDR3 length: 16 amino acids. Germline V CDR1 and CDR2: SGDLS, YYNGEE. Written as DNA, the CDR3 is TGTGCCAGCAGCGTAGGCGCAGGGTCAGAGCACTATGGCTACACCTTC. Translating it yields CASSVGAGSEHYGYTF.

This rearrangement joins TRBV5-4 to TRBJ1-4; unclear D gene. The germline V gene encodes CDR1 SGHNT and CDR2 YYREEE (reference sequence). The CDR3 runs 14 residues. Trimming pared 0 bases from V and 5 bases from J, leaving 8 bases between. The CDR3 sequence is CASSLDPSNEKLFF. The CDR3 region has the DNA TGTGCCAGCAGCTTGGACCCCTCGAATGAAAAACTGTTTTTT. The complete variable domain, with remaining parts taken from reference TRBV5-4 and TRBJ1-4, reads ETGVTQSPTHLIKTRGQQVTLRCSSQSGHNTVSWYQQALGQGPQFIFQYYREEENGRGNFPPRFSGLQFPNYSSELNVNALELDDSALYLCASSLDPSNEKLFFGSGTQLSVL.

The V gene is TRBV19, the J gene TRBJ1-2; 8 nucleotides agree with TRBD1. The CDR3 spans 15 residues. The trim removed 9 bases at V and 3 bases at J, leaving 12 bases unmatched. CDR1 LNHDA and CDR2 SQIVND come from the germline V gene (reference sequence). CDR3 DNA sequence: TGTGCCAGCACCTCGGCAGGGGGCCGCTACTATGGCTACACCTTC. Translated, it gives CASTSAGGRYYGYTF.

The chain is built from TRBV4-1 and TRBJ2-1, with a possible D match to TRBD1 (5 bases). This CDR3 comprises 14 residues. V lost 1 base and J 5 bases, leaving 9 bases between the germline ends. Per the germline V gene, CDR1 is MGHRA and CDR2 is YSYEKL. CDR3 DNA: TGCGCCAGCAGCCAAGTAGACAGAAACAATGAGCAGTTCTTC. The encoded protein is CASSQVDRNNEQFF.

V and J are TRBV18 and TRBJ1-3, with no clear D. The V end was cut by 11 bases, the J end by 0 bases, with 14 bases between. CDR1 is KGHSH, CDR2 LQKENI, per germline. CDR3 size: 14 residues. Here the CDR3 DNA reads TGTGCCGCGATGTGGGGAAACTCTGGAAACACCATATATTTT. It yields the protein CAAMWGNSGNTIYF.